The 12 T cell receptor beta chains below come from one sample, sequenced in a study of response to subunit inactivated influenza vaccine. TCRdb re-derived calls from the RT-PCR reads in MiXCR, one entry per CDR3 protein. The sample consists of roughly 520,000 distinct CDR3 sequences, about 25% of them appearing once. The sample in question was CD4+ T cells sorted from PBMCs, obtained roughly 5 days after vaccination. Receptors originate from a man aged 50 or older who received an inactivated influenza vaccine.

The chain carries TRBV5-1 and TRBJ2-1, with D tentatively TRBD2 (5 bases). Germline CDR1 reads SGHRS; CDR2 reads YFSETQ. CDR3 length: 14 amino acids. The V end lost 0 bases, the J end lost 6 bases, and 10 bases lay between the germline ends. The CDR3 region has the DNA TGCGCCAGCAGCTTGGTTTCGACTACCAATGAGCAGTTCTTC. This codes for CASSLVSTTNEQFF.

The genes are TRBV20-1 and TRBJ2-4, with 7 bases that match TRBD1. Trimming took 3 bases from V and 6 from J; bases not matched to a gene: 11. Germline V CDR1 and CDR2: DFQATT, SNEGSKA (reference sequence). The CDR3 is 15 residues long. In nucleotides, the CDR3 is TGCAGTGCTAGCCCTTGGACAGGAAAGTTAAACATTCAGTACTTC. It translates to CSASPWTGKLNIQYF.

The chain recombines TRBV6-6 with TRBJ2-5; possibly TRBD2 for D (5 bases). CDR1 is MNHNY and CDR2 is SVGAGI in the germline V gene (reference sequence). This CDR3 spans 13 amino acids. V was shortened by 7 bases and J by 7 bases, with 16 bases between the two germline ends. In nucleotides, the CDR3 is TGTGCCAGCATAGCGTCAGGCCTCAGGACCCAGTACTTC. Translation gives CASIASGLRTQYF.

This clonotype was counted once. V is TRBV20-1 and J is TRBJ2-1, with a tentative D call TRBD1 (5 bases). CDR3 length: 15 amino acids. The V gene's germline CDR1 is DFQATT and CDR2 SNEGSKA (reference sequence). The ends were cut back, 1 base at V and 2 bases at J, with 12 bases in the middle. CDR3 loop: CSARGGSRTYNEQFF. Written as DNA, the CDR3 is TGCAGTGCTAGAGGGGGCAGCCGCACCTACAATGAGCAGTTCTTC.

The chain recombines TRBV27 with TRBJ2-1; 9 nucleotides match TRBD1. The germline gives CDR1 MNHEY, CDR2 SMNVEV (reference sequence). CDR3 size: 14 residues. Trimming cost V 6 bases and J 9 bases; bases outside gene matches: 9. CDR3: CASRRGTGRVEQFF. The DNA for the CDR3 is TGTGCCAGCAGAAGGGGGACAGGGAGGGTTGAGCAGTTCTTC.

V and J are TRBV3-1 and TRBJ1-5, with a tentative D call TRBD1 (6 bases). The CDR3 is 16 residues long. The V end lost 4 bases, the J end lost 3 bases, and 16 bases lay between the germline ends. Germline V CDR1 and CDR2: LGHDT, YNNKEL (reference sequence). The CDR3 DNA reads as TGTGCCAGCAGCCTTGGAGTAGGACAGAACAATCAGCCCCAGCATTTT. Residues: CASSLGVGQNNQPQHF.

The J gene is TRBJ2-1, the V gene TRBV6-4, with 7 bases lining up with TRBD1. The germline gives CDR1 MRHNA, CDR2 SNTAGT. The junction had 17 bases not matched to a gene; V was cut back by 6 bases and J by 12 bases. This CDR3 has 15 amino acids. This CDR3 reads CASSPTGTDQFGQFF. CDR3 coding DNA: TGTGCCAGCAGCCCTACGGGGACAGACCAGTTTGGGCAGTTCTTC.

The chain joins TRBV6-2 or TRBV6-3 to TRBJ2-5, with 8 bases aligning to TRBD1. CDR1 is MNHEY and CDR2 is SVGEGT in the germline V gene. The junction had 4 bases not matched to a gene; V was cut back by 0 bases and J by 4 bases. The CDR3 runs to 15 residues. CDR3 residues: CASSYSDRGGETQYF. CDR3 bases: TGTGCCAGCAGTTACTCCGACAGGGGTGGAGAGACCCAGTACTTC.

The V gene is TRBV28, the J gene TRBJ1-2, with D unclear. This CDR3 comprises 13 residues. V was cut by 5 bases and J by 2 bases, with 9 bases left in between. CDR1 is MDHEN, CDR2 SYDVKM, per germline. In nucleotides, the CDR3 is TGTGCCAGCAGTGGCGGGGTAAACTATGGCTACACCTTC. It is translated as CASSGGVNYGYTF.

The V and J genes are TRBV12-3 or TRBV12-4 and TRBJ2-7; TRBD1 agrees at 7 bases. The CDR3 runs to 17 residues. Trimming removed 2 bases from V and 2 bases from J; junction bases left unmatched: 12. The CDR3 here is CASSLIPRAGGPYEQYF. The CDR3 nucleotides are TGTGCCAGCAGTTTAATTCCCCGGGCAGGGGGTCCCTACGAGCAGTACTTC.

The genes are TRBV2 and TRBJ2-1, with a possible D match to TRBD2 (5 bases). The V gene's germline CDR1 is SNHLY and CDR2 FYNNEI. The CDR3 consists of 15 residues. V was shortened by 6 bases and J by 2 bases, with 14 bases between the two germline ends. Here the CDR3 DNA reads TGTGCCAGCAGCGAAAGGGTGGGAGCCTACAATGAGCAGTTCTTC. It specifies CASSERVGAYNEQFF.

This clonotype occurred many times. The chain joins TRBV12-3 or TRBV12-4 to TRBJ1-1; D is uncertain. This CDR3 has 14 amino acids. V lost 5 bases and J 2 bases, leaving 12 bases between the germline ends. The CDR3 loop is CASSPRRGNTEAFF. The CDR3 DNA sequence: TGTGCCAGCAGTCCCCGACGGGGTAACACTGAAGCTTTCTTT.